This is a list of T cell receptor beta chains from one sample in a study of cytomegalovirus exposure and HLA in healthy donors. This table comes from immunoSEQ multiplex PCR, and its TCRdb copy is limited to in-frame clones, with some not included. In the table there are about 200,000 clones, about four fifths of which are singletons. Material for sequencing was PBMCs. These receptors came from a male donor in good health and CMV-seropositive. CDR3s include the opening cysteine and the closing phenylalanine or tryptophan. The order of the fields is V gene, J gene, D gene, CDR3 DNA, CDR3 protein. A D gene is named only where the DNA matches it firmly.

>TRBV2|TRBJ2-7|-
TGTGCCAGCAGACCATTCAGGGGAAACTACGAGCAGTACTTC
CASRPFRGNYEQYF
>TRBV28|TRBJ1-5|TRBD1
TGTGCCAGCAGGGCGGGCGGGACAGGGGTTCAGCCCCAGCATTTT
CASRAGGTGVQPQHF
>TRBV19|TRBJ2-5|TRBD1
TGTGCCAGTAGTATAGATCCGACAGGGGGAGGAGAGACCCAGTACTTC
CASSIDPTGGGETQYF
>TRBV5-1|TRBJ2-5|-
TGCGCCAGCACCACCGAGGGCAGGGGGGAAGAGACCCAGTACTTC
CASTTEGRGEETQYF
>TRBV19|TRBJ1-5|TRBD1
TGTGCCAGTAGTATAGAAGGCAGGGGGGACAATCAGCCCCAGCATTTT
CASSIEGRGDNQPQHF
>TRBV5-8|TRBJ1-5|TRBD1
TGTGCCAGCAGCTATGGGACAGGGAATCAGCCCCAGCATTTT
CASSYGTGNQPQHF
>TRBV7-9|TRBJ1-4|TRBD1
TGTGCCAGCAGCTTAGGGACAGGGACTGAAGAAAAACTGTTTTTT
CASSLGTGTEEKLFF
>TRBV9|TRBJ2-2|-
TGTGCCAGCAGTGTATTAACAGCGGCGAACACCGGGGAGCTGTTTTTT
CASSVLTAANTGELFF
>TRBV7-2|TRBJ1-4|-
TGTGCCAGCAGCTTAAGTGGGCAGAGGGGGGAAAAACTGTTTTTT
CASSLSGQRGEKLFF
>TRBV25-1|TRBJ2-6|TRBD2
TGTGCCAGCAGTCTCCCGGGGGGCTCTGGGGCCAACGTCCTGACTTTC
CASSLPGGSGANVLTF
>TRBV19|TRBJ2-7|TRBD1
TGTGCCAGTAGTCACCGGGACAGGAGATACGAGCAGTACTTC
CASSHRDRRYEQYF